These T cell receptor beta chains were read from a single sample in a study of HIV-infected patients and healthy controls. TCRdb re-derived calls from the 5' RACE reads in MiXCR, one entry per CDR3 protein. The sample gives a few thousand distinct CDR3 sequences, over 4.5% of which show up once; 33% is in the top ten. The input for sequencing was blood, taken during antiretroviral therapy. All receptors come from an adult with HIV infection. The CDR3 runs from the conserved cysteine through the conserved F or W. A D gene is named only where the DNA matches it firmly. Expanded clones are given a class, and other clones once, few, many or no size at all.

V: TRBV6-1
D: TRBD2
J: TRBJ2-3
length: 18
size: -
DNA: TGTGCCAGCAGTGAAGCTAGCGGGAGTACGTTCGGCACAGATACGCAGTATTTT
CDR3: CASSEASGSTFGTDTQYF

V: TRBV27
D: -
J: TRBJ2-7
length: 16
size: medium-sized
DNA: TGTGCCAGCAGTTTTGCCCTACGGGCAGGGGCGTACGAGCAGTACTTC
CDR3: CASSFALRAGAYEQYF

V: TRBV6-2/TRBV6-3
D: -
J: TRBJ1-5
length: 15
size: many
DNA: TGTGCCAGCAGTTATGGGGGGAATAGCAATCAGCCCCAGCATTTT
CDR3: CASSYGGNSNQPQHF

V: TRBV27
D: -
J: TRBJ2-4
length: 13
size: many
DNA: TGTGCCAGCAGTTTTACCCCTTATGACAGTCAGTACTTC
CDR3: CASSFTPYDSQYF

V: TRBV11-2
D: -
J: TRBJ1-2
length: 13
size: many
DNA: TGTGCCAGCAGCTTGCATGTCAACTATGGCTACACCTTC
CDR3: CASSLHVNYGYTF

V: TRBV2
D: -
J: TRBJ1-5
length: 15
size: medium-sized
DNA: TGTGCCAGCACTGGGTCAGGTCTTACGAATCAGCCCCAGCATTTT
CDR3: CASTGSGLTNQPQHF

V: TRBV28
D: TRBD2
J: TRBJ2-3
length: 16
size: medium-sized
DNA: TGTGCCAGCAGACCCTATAGCGGGAGCGGCACAGATACGCAGTATTTT
CDR3: CASRPYSGSGTDTQYF

V: TRBV3-1
D: -
J: TRBJ2-2
length: 13
size: medium-sized
DNA: TGTGCCAGCAGCCAAGGTAGCACCGGGGAGCTGTTTTTT
CDR3: CASSQGSTGELFF

V: TRBV19
D: -
J: TRBJ1-1
length: 13
size: few
DNA: TGTGCCAGTAGCAAATCCATGAACACTGAAGCTTTCTTT
CDR3: CASSKSMNTEAFF

V: TRBV7-2
D: TRBD1
J: TRBJ1-1
length: 14
size: medium-sized
DNA: TGTGCCAGCAGCCCACGACAGGGGAACACTGAAGCTTTCTTT
CDR3: CASSPRQGNTEAFF

V: TRBV6-5
D: -
J: TRBJ2-7
length: 13
size: many
DNA: TGTGCCAGCAGTTACTCGGGCAGAGACGAGCAGTACTTC
CDR3: CASSYSGRDEQYF

V: TRBV10-2
D: TRBD2
J: TRBJ2-1
length: 16
size: medium-sized
DNA: TGCGCCAGCATAGCTAGCGGGGGGGCCGGCTACAATGAGCAGTTCTTC
CDR3: CASIASGGAGYNEQFF

V: TRBV5-1
D: -
J: TRBJ1-6
length: 14
size: medium-sized
DNA: TGCGCCAGCAGTTCGACCGGGGGAAATTCACCCCTCCACTTT
CDR3: CASSSTGGNSPLHF

V: TRBV27
D: TRBD2
J: TRBJ2-7
length: 13
size: -
DNA: TGTGCCAGCAGCCCGGGACTAGCCTACGAGCAGTACTTC
CDR3: CASSPGLAYEQYF

V: TRBV12-3/TRBV12-4
D: -
J: TRBJ2-1
length: 15
size: -
DNA: TGTGCCAGCAGCCAGGTATCAGCACGTAGGGATGAGCAGTTCTTC
CDR3: CASSQVSARRDEQFF

V: TRBV5-1
D: -
J: TRBJ2-1
length: 17
size: few
DNA: TGCGCCAGCAGCTTGGGGGCCTCACTCGCCTCCTACAATGAGCAGTTCTTC
CDR3: CASSLGASLASYNEQFF

V: TRBV18
D: TRBD1
J: TRBJ2-7
length: 13
size: -
DNA: TGTGCCAGCCTGGGACAGGGGAGCGACGAGCAGTACTTC
CDR3: CASLGQGSDEQYF

V: TRBV27
D: -
J: TRBJ2-7
length: 15
size: many
DNA: TGTGCCAGCAGTTTAGATGGGGCCTACTCCTACGAGCAGTACTTC
CDR3: CASSLDGAYSYEQYF

V: TRBV7-9
D: -
J: TRBJ2-5
length: 18
size: many
DNA: TGTGCCAGCAGCTTTTTCTCGTGGGGGGATGAACTGATAGAGACCCAGTACTTC
CDR3: CASSFFSWGDELIETQYF

V: TRBV5-4
D: TRBD1
J: TRBJ2-7
length: 16
size: many
DNA: TGTGCCAGCAGCCAGACGGGGACAGCCCGCTCCTACGAGCAGTACTTC
CDR3: CASSQTGTARSYEQYF

V: TRBV5-1
D: -
J: TRBJ2-3
length: 15
size: many
DNA: TGCGCCAGCAGCCAAACAACCTCGCACACAGATACGCAGTATTTT
CDR3: CASSQTTSHTDTQYF

V: TRBV2
D: TRBD2
J: TRBJ2-1
length: 16
size: medium-sized
DNA: TGTGCCAGCAGTGTGTTGTCTAGCGGGAGTACGGATGAGCAGTTCTTC
CDR3: CASSVLSSGSTDEQFF

V: TRBV5-1
D: -
J: TRBJ2-7
length: 11
size: medium-sized
DNA: TGCGCCAGCAGGTCAACTTACGAGCAGTACTTC
CDR3: CASRSTYEQYF